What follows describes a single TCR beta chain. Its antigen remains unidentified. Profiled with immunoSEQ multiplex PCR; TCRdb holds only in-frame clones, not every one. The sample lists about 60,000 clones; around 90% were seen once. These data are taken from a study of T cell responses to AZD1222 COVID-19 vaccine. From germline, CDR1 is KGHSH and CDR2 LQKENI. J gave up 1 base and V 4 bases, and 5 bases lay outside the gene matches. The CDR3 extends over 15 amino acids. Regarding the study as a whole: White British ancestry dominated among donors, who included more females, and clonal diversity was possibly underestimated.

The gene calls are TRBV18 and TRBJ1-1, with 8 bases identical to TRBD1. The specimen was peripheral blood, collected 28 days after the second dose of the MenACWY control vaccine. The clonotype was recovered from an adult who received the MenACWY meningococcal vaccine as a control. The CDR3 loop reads CASSRDRGGNTEAFF. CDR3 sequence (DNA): TGTGCCAGCTCACGAGACAGGGGAGGGAACACTGAAGCTTTCTTT.